Listed here are 19 T cell receptor beta chains from one sample, sequenced in a study of immune cell composition in non-small cell lung cancer. The protocol was immunoSEQ multiplex PCR, while the TCRdb copy is restricted to in-frame clones and leaves out a portion. Here the sample spans 2,000 to 2,500 clones, roughly four fifths being singletons. Normal lung was sampled as far from the tumour as possible, at least 3 cm. Input material: non-adjacent lung tissue. The receptors stem from a human donor with non-small cell lung cancer.

The table lists this clone with a few counts. The genes are TRBV5-4 and TRBJ2-1, with 8 bases fitting TRBD2. In germline, CDR1 is SGHNT, CDR2 YYREEE (reference sequence). V lost 4 bases and J lost 7; bases outside the gene matches: 10. This CDR3 comprises 15 residues. CDR3 coding DNA: TGTGCCAGCAGCACGGGGGCTAGCGGGCCTAATGAGCAGTTCTTC. Its translation: CASSTGASGPNEQFF.

The chain couples TRBV5-1 to TRBJ2-4, with D possibly TRBD1 on 6 matching bases. Germline lookup yields CDR1 SGHRS and CDR2 YFSETQ. This CDR3 comprises 15 residues. The ends were cut back, 1 base at V and 9 bases at J, with 17 bases in the middle. In DNA form, the CDR3 reads TGCGCCAGCAGCTTGTCCACAGGGTTTGATGTCATTCAGTACTTC. Protein product: CASSLSTGFDVIQYF.

This clone was seen only a few times. The J gene is TRBJ2-7, the V gene TRBV10-3; no reliable D call. V lost 6 bases and J lost 6, with 9 bases in between. In germline, CDR1 is ENHRY, CDR2 SYGVKD. This CDR3 region has 11 residues. CDR3 nucleotides: TGTGCCATCAGGGGCGACCGCGAGCAGTACTTC. Protein sequence: CAIRGDREQYF.

This clone is categorized as large. The chain carries TRBV19 and TRBJ2-7, with 7 bases aligning to TRBD2. The V gene end was trimmed by 4 bases and the J gene end by 6 bases; junction bases not matched to a gene: 6. The germline V gene has CDR1 LNHDA and CDR2 SQIVND (reference sequence). This CDR3 has 13 residues. The CDR3 DNA reads TGTGCCAGTAGTACGACTAGCCGGGGCGAGCAGTACTTC. Protein product: CASSTTSRGEQYF.

This clone was seen only a few times. The genes are TRBV25-1 and TRBJ1-1; 8 nucleotides agree with TRBD1. The CDR3 is 12 residues long. Germline V gene lookup returns CDR1 MGHDK and CDR2 SYGVNS. V lost 9 bases, J lost 10 bases, and 10 bases stayed unmatched. The CDR3 sequence: CASFSGGGGAFF. The CDR3 DNA reads as TGTGCCAGTTTCTCAGGGGGCGGAGGAGCTTTCTTT. Complete variable domain (other parts from reference TRBV25-1 and TRBJ1-1): EADIYQTPRYLVIGTGKKITLECSQTMGHDKMYWYQQDPGMELHLIHYSYGVNSTEKGDLSSESTVSRIRTEHFPLTLESARPSHTSQYLCASFSGGGGAFFGQGTRLTVV.

By its share, this clone is medium-sized. DNA of the CDR3: TGTGCCAGCAGCACATTCGACAGGGGTCCTTTGGGTGGCTACACCTTC. This translates into CASSTFDRGPLGGYTF. V and J are TRBV21-1 and TRBJ1-2; the table's D call of TRBD1 was not tested on the DNA. TRBV21-1 is a pseudogene segment. This CDR3 is 16 amino acids long.

The rearrangement links TRBV7-2 to TRBJ2-5; D perhaps matches TRBD1 (6 bases). Germline V lookup: CDR1 SGHTA, CDR2 FQGNSA. The V end lost 1 base, the J end lost 0 bases, and 15 bases lay between the germline ends. This CDR3 has 17 amino acids. CDR3 nucleotides: TGTGCCAGCAGCTTAGAGGCCACAGGGACGTACCAAGAGACCCAGTACTTC. Translation gives CASSLEATGTYQETQYF.

A few counts support this clone. The V gene is TRBV28, the J gene TRBJ1-4, with TRBD1 identical over 7 bases. V lost 6 bases to trimming and J lost 5 bases; unmatched junction nucleotides: 6. Germline V gene lookup returns CDR1 MDHEN and CDR2 SYDVKM. The CDR3 has 14 residues. This CDR3 is CASRLTGMNEKLFF. In DNA form, the CDR3 reads TGTGCCAGCAGGCTGACAGGGATGAATGAAAAACTGTTTTTT.

The CDR3 spells CASSEGLGGEGTQYF. The CDR3 DNA follows: TGTGCCAGCAGTGAAGGACTGGGGGGAGAGGGGACCCAGTACTTC. The chain uses TRBV6-1 and TRBJ2-5, with D perhaps TRBD2 (6 bases). Germline lookup yields CDR1 MNHNS and CDR2 SASEGT. The V gene lost 1 base and the J gene lost 7 bases, with 16 bases spanning the gap. CDR3 size: 15 residues.

This clone was seen only a few times. The chain employs TRBV4-1 and TRBJ2-7; TRBD1 is a possible D gene (7 bases). V was clipped by 6 bases and J by 3 bases, with 21 bases between them. From germline, CDR1 is MGHRA and CDR2 YSYEKL. The CDR3 totals 16 residues. CDR3 nucleotide sequence: TGCGCCAGCAGTCCGGGCGGTCAGGGGGGAGGCTACGAGCAGTACTTC. As protein: CASSPGGQGGGYEQYF.

The chain employs TRBV9 and TRBJ2-2; maybe TRBD2 (7 bases). CDR1 and CDR2 (germline): SGDLS, YYNGEE. This CDR3 is built from 16 residues. The germline V and J ends were trimmed by 0 bases and 1 base, with 10 bases remaining between them. CDR3 sequence reads: CASSVGGGLNTGELFF. The CDR3 DNA reads as TGTGCCAGCAGCGTAGGGGGGGGGCTGAACACCGGGGAGCTGTTTTTT.

The V gene is TRBV7-2, the J gene TRBJ2-5; TRBD1 is a possible D gene (6 bases). The germline gives CDR1 SGHTA, CDR2 FQGNSA. Between the trimmed V and J ends, which lost 3 bases and 1 base, there was a span of 9 bases. The CDR3 is 14 residues long. CDR3 coding DNA: TGTGCCAGCAGCTTGGACAGCCGCCAAGAGACCCAGTACTTC. Its translation: CASSLDSRQETQYF. The whole variable domain, filled in from reference TRBV7-2 and TRBJ2-5, reads GAGVSQSPSNKVTEKGKDVELRCDPISGHTALYWYRQSLGQGLEFLIYFQGNSAPDKSGLPSDRFSAERTGGSVSTLTIQRTQQEDSAVYLCASSLDSRQETQYFGPGTRLLVL.

This clone came up once. The rearrangement uses TRBV4-3 and TRBJ2-6; 8 bases fit TRBD1. The CDR3 sequence is 19 residues long. Trimming took 0 bases from V and 1 from J; bases not matched to a gene: 8. The germline V gene has CDR1 LGHNA and CDR2 YSLEER. CDR3 bases: TGCGCCAGCAGCCAAGATCCTGCAGGGGGCAATTCTGGGGCCAACGTCCTGACTTTC. Its translation: CASSQDPAGGNSGANVLTF.

This clone is termed large. The V gene is TRBV6-6, the J gene TRBJ2-3; no clear D gene. The CDR3 is 15 amino acids. Between the trimmed V and J ends, which lost 2 bases and 4 bases, there was a span of 13 bases. Germline lookup yields CDR1 MNHNY and CDR2 SVGAGI (reference sequence). The CDR3 loop reads CASSYDSLSPDTQYF. CDR3 sequence (DNA): TGTGCCAGCAGTTACGATAGCCTCTCCCCAGATACGCAGTATTTT.

As DNA, the CDR3 is TGCGCCAGCAGCGAGTCGGGTTTCTACACAGATACGCAGTATTTT. The encoded protein is CASSESGFYTDTQYF. The chain is built from TRBV5-1 and TRBJ2-3; D is undetermined. V lost 4 bases and J lost 2, with 14 bases in between. The CDR3 sequence is 15 residues long. The germline CDR1 and CDR2 sequences are SGHRS and YFSETQ.

J is TRBJ2-3 and V is TRBV7-3; D is unresolved. The germline V gene has CDR1 SGHTA and CDR2 FQGTGA. Trimming took off 1 base at V and 9 bases at J, with 8 bases between the two ends. The length of the CDR3 is 12 residues. The CDR3 loop reads CASSLSGSTQYF. The CDR3 DNA reads TGTGCCAGCAGCTTAAGCGGTTCCACGCAGTATTTT.

This chain joins TRBV7-6 and TRBJ1-4; no reliable D call. This CDR3 spans 14 amino acids. V was clipped by 0 bases and J by 5 bases, with 7 bases between them. The germline V gene has CDR1 SGHVS and CDR2 FNYEAQ. Here the CDR3 reads CASSLARVNEKLFF. CDR3 DNA sequence: TGTGCCAGCAGCTTAGCGCGCGTGAATGAAAAACTGTTTTTT.

This clone was recorded a few times. J is TRBJ1-1 and V is TRBV7-9, with TRBD1 matching 10 bases. Unmatched junction bases numbered 5, after V lost 0 bases and J lost 4 bases. Germline V gene sequence: CDR1 SEHNR, CDR2 FQNEAQ (reference sequence). This CDR3 is 16 amino acids long. CDR3 residues: CASSLAGTGALTEAFF. The DNA of the CDR3 is TGTGCCAGCAGCTTAGCAGGGACAGGGGCACTCACTGAAGCTTTCTTT.

The V call is TRBV20-1, the J call TRBJ1-1, with D perhaps TRBD1 (5 bases). The CDR3 sequence is 11 residues long. Germline V lookup: CDR1 DFQATT, CDR2 SNEGSKA (reference sequence). The CDR3 protein is CSGRAGTEAFF. The CDR3 DNA follows: TGCAGCGGCAGGGCTGGCACTGAAGCTTTCTTT.